This record looks at one TCR beta chain sequence and its context. Its target is not known. These data are taken from a study of monozygotic twins with inflammatory bowel disease. Study findings and constraints: The analysis did not separate different T cell subtypes.

CDR3 length: 15 residues. CDR1 and CDR2 from the germline V gene are MNHEY and SVGEGT. cDNA synthesis was performed in eight separate reactions for each sample. Researchers used template switching to add UMIs featuring a 6-nucleotide sample barcode. TCRdb re-analyzed the 5' RACE reads; it lists each CDR3 protein once, without DNA. The sample table sets out around 370,000 distinct CDR3 sequences. The chain recombines TRBV6-2 or TRBV6-3 with TRBJ2-7; TCRdb selects TRBD1, and the lack of DNA leaves this call unchecked. Sequencing was done on a sample of blood. This clonotype was sampled from a human donor with ulcerative colitis or Crohn's disease, or a healthy co-twin of an affected twin (not recorded which). CDR3 loop: CASSRPGQGPYEQYF.